This paragraph reports one T cell receptor beta chain. Its antigen is unknown. This specimen comes from a study of somatic mutations in cytotoxic T cells in rheumatoid arthritis. Turning to the study itself: Peripheral blood samples of approximately 30 ml EDTA were taken from patients directly after diagnosis and before treatment. Study-wide results and caveats: With around 60 patients examined, several had a largest CD8+ clone exceeding 20% of CD8+ cells. The slight TRBV07 underrepresentation in rheumatoid arthritis patients was not adjusted for multiple comparisons.

Sequencing used immunoSEQ multiplex PCR; TCRdb keeps in-frame clones, though not all of them. The repertoire holds about 23,000 clones, with approximately 80% as singletons. V lost 5 bases to trimming and J lost 3 bases; unmatched junction nucleotides: 9. This CDR3 is 17 amino acids long. The germline CDR1 and CDR2 sequences are MRHNA and SNTAGT. J is TRBJ1-5 and V is TRBV6-4; 11 bases are shared with TRBD1. This clonotype was obtained from an adult with rheumatoid arthritis. The sequenced material came from CD8+ T cells sorted from blood. For the CDR3, the DNA is TGTGCCAGCAGTAGTGGACAGGGGGCGCCGGACAATCAGCCCCAGCATTTT. Its protein product is CASSSGQGAPDNQPQHF.